The T cell receptor beta chain under discussion was sequenced for a study of technical replicates of blood from a handful of donors. Libraries were prepared by immunoSEQ multiplex PCR; TCRdb keeps only in-frame clonotypes and omits some of them. The sample consists of 65,000 to 95,000 clones, 80% to 95% of them appearing once. V lost 2 bases to trimming and J lost 4 bases; unmatched junction nucleotides: 12. Germline CDR1 reads MGHRA; CDR2 reads YSYEKL. This CDR3 is 18 amino acids long. Only a few counts were recorded for this clone. This chain uses TRBV4-1 with TRBJ2-1; 9 nucleotides line up with TRBD1. This receptor was obtained from a human donor in good health. Sequencing input: T cells isolated from PBMCs. The CDR3 nucleotides are TGCGCCAGCAGCCAACCAATGGGGAGACAGGGGGGGTACAATGAGCAGTTCTTC. This encodes CASSQPMGRQGGYNEQFF.